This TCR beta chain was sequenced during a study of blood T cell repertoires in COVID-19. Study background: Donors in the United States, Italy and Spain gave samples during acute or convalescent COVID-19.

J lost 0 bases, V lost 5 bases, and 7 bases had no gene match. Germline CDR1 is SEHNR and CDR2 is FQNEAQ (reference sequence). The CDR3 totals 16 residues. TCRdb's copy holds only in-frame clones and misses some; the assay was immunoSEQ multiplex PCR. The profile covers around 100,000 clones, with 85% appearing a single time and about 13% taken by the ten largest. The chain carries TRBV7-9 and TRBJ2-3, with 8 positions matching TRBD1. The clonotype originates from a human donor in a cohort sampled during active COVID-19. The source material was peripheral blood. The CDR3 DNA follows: TGTGCCAGCAGCCCCCTGGACAGGGTGAGCACAGATACGCAGTATTTT. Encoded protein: CASSPLDRVSTDTQYF.